This TCR beta chain was captured in a study of T cells after yellow fever vaccination. A 5'RACE template-switching step, the method used to make TCR cDNA, added a universal primer site and UMIs. Each CDR3 protein gets one entry after TCRdb re-called the 5' RACE reads with MiXCR. The sample lists some 340,000 distinct CDR3 sequences, roughly 4.3% occurring once. This clonotype has just a few counts. Its antigen is unknown. V lost 6 bases and J lost 7, with 16 bases in between. This CDR3 region has 14 residues. Germline lookup yields CDR1 MGHDK and CDR2 SYGVNS. Study findings and constraints: The secondary response was weaker but peaked faster, day 5 versus 15. Most primary-vaccination clones recurred post-booster (around 95% CD4, over 70% CD8).

J is TRBJ1-3 and V is TRBV25-1; a possible D gene is TRBD1 (6 bases). The receptor was isolated from a young man who received the YFV17D yellow fever vaccine. The material sequenced was PBMCs, taken 5 days after the yellow fever booster vaccination. CDR3 sequence: CASRGAGMANTIYF. CDR3 sequence (DNA): TGTGCCAGCAGGGGGGCTGGGATGGCGAACACCATATATTTT.